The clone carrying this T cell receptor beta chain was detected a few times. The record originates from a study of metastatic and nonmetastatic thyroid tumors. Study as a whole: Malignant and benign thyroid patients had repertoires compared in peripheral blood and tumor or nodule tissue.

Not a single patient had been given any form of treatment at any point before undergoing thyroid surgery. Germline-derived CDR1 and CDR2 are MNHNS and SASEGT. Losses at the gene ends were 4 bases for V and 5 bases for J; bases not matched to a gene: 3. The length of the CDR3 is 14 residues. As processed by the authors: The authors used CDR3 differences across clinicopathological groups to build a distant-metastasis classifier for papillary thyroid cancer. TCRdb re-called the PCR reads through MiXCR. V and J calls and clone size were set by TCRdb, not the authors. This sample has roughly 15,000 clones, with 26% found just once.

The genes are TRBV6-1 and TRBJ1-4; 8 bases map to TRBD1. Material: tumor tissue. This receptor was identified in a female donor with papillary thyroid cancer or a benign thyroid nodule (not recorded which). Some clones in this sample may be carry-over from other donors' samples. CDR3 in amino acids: CASSAGQENEKLFF. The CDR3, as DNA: TGTGCCAGCAGTGCGGGACAGGAAAATGAAAAACTGTTTTTT.